This T cell receptor beta chain is drawn from a study of shared clonotypes between healthy human individuals. For the study at large: Per donor, three plates held CD4 naive cells, three held CD4 memory, two held CD8 naive and one held CD8 memory.

A word on this clone: Its antigen is unknown.

Evenly divided among several immunoSEQ plates was the genomic DNA of each subset. Clones were read by immunoSEQ multiplex PCR, and TCRdb kept only the in-frame ones, dropping some. The sample lists roughly 2.1 million clones, under 95% seen once, with approximately 1.7% in the top ten. Cells designated naive CD8 were CD45RO-negative and were positively selected for CCR7, with terminally differentiated effector memory CD45RA+ cells excluded. Recent acute infections and vaccinations were absent in the healthy HIV-negative adult donors. Points from the study as a whole: What naive subsets generally showed was a larger estimated richness than memory subsets showed.

This TCR derives from a man younger than 35 in good health. Some clones in this sample may be carry-over from other donors' samples. The specimen sequenced was naive CD8+ T cells from PBMCs.

The CDR3 reads CAWSLPMGEQYF. As DNA, the CDR3 is TGTGCCTGGAGTCTCCCAATGGGTGAGCAGTACTTC. This chain connects TRBV30 to TRBJ2-7; D unclear. Trimming stripped 2 bases from V and 7 bases from J, with 12 bases between. Germline CDR1 GTSNPN, CDR2 SVGIG (reference sequence). The CDR3 sequence is 12 residues long.